The source of this T cell receptor beta chain is a study of response to subunit inactivated influenza vaccine. Whole-study findings and limits: Every seasonal influenza vaccination brings in few new T cells, the authors suggested.

This clonotype was seen a handful of times. Its antigen is undetermined. V gave up 3 bases and J gave up 6 bases, with 12 bases separating them. The CDR3 has 14 residues. CDR1 LGHDT and CDR2 YNNKEL come from the germline V gene (reference sequence). TCRdb passed the RT-PCR reads through MiXCR, listing each CDR3 protein once. The sample has approximately 700,000 distinct CDR3 sequences; 15% to 17% are singletons. The receptor was isolated from a man between 50 and 59 years old who received an inactivated influenza vaccine. The source material was PBMCs from blood, sampled 11 to 12 days after vaccination. V and J are TRBV3-1 and TRBJ2-1; TRBD2 is a possible D gene (6 bases). In nucleotides, the CDR3 is TGTGCCAGCAGCCACGGGGGAAGGGGCAATGAGCAGTTCTTC. Translating gives CASSHGGRGNEQFF.